These 20 T cell receptor beta chains came from one sample sequenced in a study. Each CDR3 protein is one row after TCRdb ran MiXCR on the 5' RACE reads. Of about 62,000 distinct CDR3 sequences listed, more than 25% are singletons. The source material was tumor-infiltrating naive CD4+ T cells sorted from the breast tumor. Subset indicated: naive CD4+ T cells, CD4+CD45RA+CD25-. The receptors here all came from a female donor with breast cancer.

This clonotype was counted many times. The J gene is TRBJ2-3, the V gene TRBV3-1, with 11 bases lining up with TRBD2. The CDR3 consists of 16 residues. V lost 3 bases and J lost 2; bases outside the gene matches: 4. CDR1 and CDR2 (germline): LGHDT, YNNKEL (reference sequence). The CDR3 DNA reads TGTGCCAGCAGCCAGTTAGCGGGGGGGTCCACAGATACGCAGTATTTT. Translating it yields CASSQLAGGSTDTQYF.

The sample holds a few counts of this clonotype. The rearrangement links TRBV5-1 to TRBJ1-3; a possible D gene is TRBD1 (6 bases). V was shortened by 0 bases and J by 2 bases, with 9 bases between the two germline ends. The germline gives CDR1 SGHRS, CDR2 YFSETQ. This CDR3 has 15 amino acids. The CDR3 is CASSLAHRAGNTIYF. DNA for the CDR3: TGCGCCAGCAGCTTGGCCCACAGGGCTGGAAACACCATATATTTT.

Only a few counts were recorded for this clonotype. CDR3 DNA: TGCAGTGCTAGAGAGGGAACAGGAAATAACTATGGCTACACCTTC. Protein product: CSAREGTGNNYGYTF. This chain uses TRBV20-1 with TRBJ1-2, with D perhaps matching TRBD1 (5 bases). Deletions cut 0 bases from V and 1 base from J, with 12 bases between. Germline lookup yields CDR1 DFQATT and CDR2 SNEGSKA (reference sequence). The CDR3 is 15 amino acids.

This clonotype was detected a few times. The rearrangement links TRBV7-3 to TRBJ2-1, with 7 bases fitting TRBD2. V was clipped by 5 bases and J by 5 bases; unmatched bases: 6. CDR1 SGHTA and CDR2 FQGTGA come from the germline V gene. CDR3 length: 14 residues. DNA for the CDR3: TGTGCCAGCAGCCCCAGGACTAGTGACAATGAGCAGTTCTTC. Its protein is CASSPRTSDNEQFF.

V gene TRBV12-3 or TRBV12-4 combines with J gene TRBJ2-1; TRBD1 agrees at 9 bases. There are 15 residues in the CDR3. With V trimmed by 5 bases and J by 2 bases, 4 bases remained unmatched. CDR3 sequence reads: CASSRDRATYNEQFF. As DNA, the CDR3 is TGTGCCAGCAGTAGGGACAGGGCGACCTACAATGAGCAGTTCTTC.

This clonotype was seen repeatedly, ten times or more. The chain employs TRBV4-2 and TRBJ2-7, with a weak D call TRBD2 (5 bases). V lost 2 bases and J lost 2, with 19 bases in between. Looked up from germline, CDR1 is LGHNA and CDR2 is YNFKEQ. This CDR3 has 17 amino acids. CDR3 sequence: CASSQRTETDPPYEQYF. In DNA form, the CDR3 reads TGTGCCAGCAGCCAAAGGACTGAAACAGACCCACCCTACGAGCAGTACTTC.

This clonotype was detected a few times. This chain connects TRBV29-1 to TRBJ2-3, with D possibly called TRBD1 or TRBD2 (5 bases each). The CDR3 loop spans 13 amino acids. Germline loops: CDR1 SQVTM, CDR2 ANQGSEA. The germline V and J ends were trimmed by 7 bases and 6 bases, with 17 bases remaining between them. CDR3 nucleotide sequence: TGCAGCGCCGGGGCTAGAGATAAGGATACGCAGTATTTT. This sequence encodes CSAGARDKDTQYF.

Concerning this clonotype itself: A much larger clone differs from this one at a single base, so this may be a read error. The CDR3 DNA follows: TGCGCCAGCAGCGTGGTACTCAGCACAGATACGCAGTATTTT. Translating it yields CASSVVLSTDTQYF. The genes are TRBV5-1 and TRBJ2-3; unclear D gene. The CDR3 totals 14 residues. V shed 4 bases and J shed 0 bases, with 9 bases lying between them. Per the germline V gene, CDR1 is SGHRS and CDR2 is YFSETQ.

This clonotype was seen ten or more times. This rearrangement joins TRBV5-1 to TRBJ2-1; D ambiguous. The CDR3 sequence is 12 residues long. Trimming left V 1 base short and J 7 bases short, with 6 bases between. CDR1 SGHRS and CDR2 YFSETQ come from the germline V gene. The CDR3 is CASSLWTNEQFF. CDR3 bases: TGCGCCAGCAGCTTGTGGACGAATGAGCAGTTCTTC.

A note on this clonotype: A read error is possible here, since a much larger clone lies one base away. The chain joins TRBV28 to TRBJ2-3; 13 positions agree with TRBD2. This CDR3 spans 17 amino acids. Germline assignment: CDR1 MDHEN and CDR2 SYDVKM. The CDR3 spells CASSPPGLAGVTDTLYF. DNA for the CDR3: TGTGCCAGCAGTCCGCCAGGACTAGCGGGAGTGACAGATACGCTGTATTTT.

This clonotype was picked up a small number of times. This chain connects TRBV15 to TRBJ1-1, with D tentatively TRBD1 (5 bases). Trimming pared 0 bases from V and 13 bases from J, leaving 15 bases between. This CDR3 has 13 residues. The germline V gene encodes CDR1 LNHNV and CDR2 YYDKDF (reference sequence). The CDR3 protein is CATSRDLGGTLFF. CDR3 in DNA: TGTGCCACCAGCAGAGATCTGGGAGGGACTCTTTTCTTT.

This clonotype was observed many times. This chain joins TRBV6-6 and TRBJ2-6; 7 positions agree with TRBD2. The CDR3 has 17 residues. Trimming took 0 bases from V and 2 from J; bases not matched to a gene: 4. CDR1 MNHNY and CDR2 SVGAGI come from the germline V gene (reference sequence). The CDR3 coding sequence is TGTGCCAGCAGTTACTCGGGGGGGGGAACTGGGGCCAACGTCCTGACTTTC. This translates into CASSYSGGGTGANVLTF.

The chain joins TRBV29-1 to TRBJ2-1, with 10 bases lining up with TRBD2. V trimming: 4 bases; J trimming: 7 bases; junction bases outside the gene matches: 7. The CDR3 has 14 amino acids. CDR1 is SQVTM, CDR2 ANQGSEA, per germline. The CDR3 loop reads CSVGPSGSGNEQFF. The DNA for the CDR3 is TGCAGCGTTGGCCCTAGCGGGAGTGGAAATGAGCAGTTCTTC.

The genes are TRBV4-2 and TRBJ2-2; D is perhaps TRBD2 (7 bases). Germline lookup yields CDR1 LGHNA and CDR2 YNFKEQ. The CDR3 contains 18 residues. V shed 1 base and J shed 5 bases, with 20 bases lying between them. CDR3 loop: CASSQVGSGGGHTGELFF. As DNA, the CDR3 is TGTGCCAGCAGCCAAGTTGGGAGCGGCGGGGGACATACCGGGGAGCTGTTTTTT.

For this clonotype: The junction does not match germline at one end; this may be a read error. The chain has TRBV2 and TRBJ2-1, with TRBD1 matching 9 bases. The CDR3 length is 16 residues. CDR1 SNHLY and CDR2 FYNNEI come from the germline V gene. CDR3 protein: CASSDPGQGKDNEQIF. In nucleotides, the CDR3 is TGTGCCAGCAGTGACCCGGGACAGGGAAAGGACAATGAGCAGATCTTC.

This clonotype has a handful of counts. The CDR3 DNA reads TGCAGTGCTAGCCAGACAGGGATTTCGACCCAGTACTTC. Encoded protein: CSASQTGISTQYF. The chain carries TRBV20-1 and TRBJ2-5; 7 nucleotides agree with TRBD1. V trimming: 3 bases; J trimming: 7 bases; junction bases outside the gene matches: 8. The germline gives CDR1 DFQATT, CDR2 SNEGSKA (reference sequence). CDR3 length: 13 amino acids.

This clonotype was counted only a few times. The chain employs TRBV24-1 and TRBJ2-3, with 11 bases lining up with TRBD2. Germline loops: CDR1 KGHDR, CDR2 SFDVKD. This CDR3 has 15 residues. V dropped 7 bases and J dropped 5; count of bases not matched to a gene: 7. For the CDR3, the DNA is TGTGCCACCAGCCTTAGCGGGAGGGCGGAAGATACGCAGTATTTT. Translated: CATSLSGRAEDTQYF.

In this sample, this clonotype turned up many times. The V gene is TRBV5-1, the J gene TRBJ1-1; D perhaps matches TRBD1 (6 bases). The CDR3 has 14 amino acids. V was pared by 0 bases and J by 5 bases, with 11 bases between. Germline assignment: CDR1 SGHRS and CDR2 YFSETQ. The chain's CDR3 is CASSLGQGKTEAFF. As DNA, the CDR3 is TGCGCCAGCAGCTTGGGCCAGGGGAAGACTGAAGCTTTCTTT.

The rearrangement links TRBV5-1 to TRBJ1-1, with D possibly TRBD1 on 6 matching bases. Per germline, CDR1 SGHRS and CDR2 YFSETQ. The length of the CDR3 is 14 residues. Trimming removed 4 bases from V and 3 bases from J, with 13 bases in between. The chain's CDR3 is CASSIQGGDTEAFF. In DNA, the CDR3 is TGCGCCAGCAGCATACAGGGAGGAGACACTGAAGCTTTCTTT.

This clonotype turned up a few times. The rearrangement uses TRBV12-3 or TRBV12-4 and TRBJ1-1; D remains ambiguous. CDR3 size: 14 residues. V gave up 6 bases and J gave up 1 base, with 12 bases separating them. CDR3 bases: TGTGCCAGCAGCCGGACGGGAAAGAACACTGAAGCTTTCTTT. This sequence encodes CASSRTGKNTEAFF.